The 30 T cell receptor beta chains given below trace back to one sample, sequenced in a study of cytomegalovirus exposure and HLA in healthy donors (dated by TCRdb to about 2017). Receptor amplification or capture employed the immunoSEQ multiplex PCR assay. For the multiplex PCR, a mixture combining 60 forward primers for TCR Vbeta segments and 13 reverse primers for TCR Jbeta segments was used. Not all clones reach the TCRdb copy of this immuneACCESS table, which keeps in-frame sequences only. Checked studies attribute under half of the gap to unresolved V genes and leave the rest unexplained. This sample holds over 150,000 clones; 70% to 90% were observed only once. 0.65% to 0.9% of the sample comes from the top ten. Specimen: PBMCs. The receptors come from a young woman in good health and CMV-seronegative.

The gene calls are TRBV5-1 and TRBJ2-7; 10 bases fit TRBD2. CDR1 and CDR2 from the germline V gene are SGHRS and YFSETQ. The CDR3 has 15 residues. V gave up 3 bases and J gave up 0 bases; unmatched junction bases: 3. The CDR3 nucleotides read TGCGCCAGCAGCTCAAGCGGGGGGGCCTCCTACGAGCAGTACTTC. Residues: CASSSSGGASYEQYF. Looking up the rest from reference TRBV5-1 and TRBJ2-7 gives the full variable domain: KAGVTQTPRYLIKTRGQQVTLSCSPISGHRSVSWYQQTPGQGLQFLFEYFSETQRNKGNFPGRFSGRQFSNSRSEMNVSTLELGDSALYLCASSSSGGASYEQYFGPGTRLTVT.

This clone has only one observation. V is TRBV10-1 and J is TRBJ2-7, with D perhaps matching TRBD1 (6 bases). The V and J ends lost 0 bases and 2 bases respectively, with 14 bases between them. Germline assignment: CDR1 WNHNN and CDR2 SYGVQD (reference sequence). The length of the CDR3 is 16 residues. Here the CDR3 DNA reads TGCGCCAGCAGTGAGTCTGGGGGCTCGGAGGCCTACGAGCAGTACTTC. Protein: CASSESGGSEAYEQYF.

The chain couples TRBV9 to TRBJ2-1; 8 positions match TRBD2. With 4 bases clipped from V and 0 bases from J, the junction kept 3 bases outside the gene matches. The CDR3 covers 15 residues. Germline CDR1 reads SGDLS; CDR2 reads YYNGEE. The CDR3 DNA reads TGTGCCAGCAGCCGCGGGGGGAGCTCCTACAATGAGCAGTTCTTC. It encodes CASSRGGSSYNEQFF.

V gene TRBV4-1 combines with J gene TRBJ1-2, with D possibly being TRBD1 (5 bases). The CDR3 spans 14 residues. Trimming removed 3 bases at V and 5 bases at J, with 13 bases between. CDR1 MGHRA and CDR2 YSYEKL come from the germline V gene. CDR3 amino acids: CASSQPGTLYGYTF. CDR3 DNA sequence: TGCGCCAGCAGCCAGCCCGGGACTCTTTATGGCTACACCTTC.

The chain uses TRBV5-1 and TRBJ2-3; 9 bases are a match to TRBD2. V shed 6 bases and J 0 bases; nucleotides not matched to a gene: 2. The CDR3 sequence is 14 residues long. CDR1 and CDR2 from the germline V gene are SGHRS and YFSETQ. CDR3 sequence reads: CASTLAGSTDTQYF. The CDR3 DNA is TGCGCCAGCACCCTAGCGGGAAGCACAGATACGCAGTATTTT.

J is TRBJ1-1 and V is TRBV7-8; the D gene is possibly TRBD1 (6 bases). The CDR3 extends over 14 amino acids. V lost 5 bases and J lost 2, with 12 bases in between. The germline gives CDR1 SGHVS, CDR2 FQNEAQ. CDR3 in amino acids: CASSPQGRNTEAFF. CDR3 DNA: TGTGCCAGCAGCCCACAGGGTCGCAACACTGAAGCTTTCTTT.

The chain joins TRBV7-2 to TRBJ1-4; D unresolved. CDR1 SGHTA and CDR2 FQGNSA come from the germline V gene. The V and J ends lost 4 bases and 5 bases respectively, with 17 bases between them. CDR3 length equals 16 residues. CDR3 DNA sequence: TGTGCCAGCAGCTCCTTTGCTCGCGATCGGAATGAAAAACTGTTTTTT. Its protein is CASSSFARDRNEKLFF. The whole variable domain, filled in from reference TRBV7-2 and TRBJ1-4, reads GAGVSQSPSNKVTEKGKDVELRCDPISGHTALYWYRQSLGQGLEFLIYFQGNSAPDKSGLPSDRFSAERTGGSVSTLTIQRTQQEDSAVYLCASSSFARDRNEKLFFGSGTQLSVL.

The chain combines TRBV18 with TRBJ1-1; D possibly corresponds to TRBD1 (6 bases). Looked up from germline, CDR1 is KGHSH and CDR2 is LQKENI. The CDR3 contains 14 residues. V shed 4 bases and J shed 1 base, with 10 bases lying between them. CDR3: CASSQSTGNTEAFF. The DNA for the CDR3 is TGTGCCAGCTCACAATCGACAGGGAACACTGAAGCTTTCTTT.

For the CDR3, the DNA is TGTGCCAGTAGCCGGGACTGGCCTAATGAGCAGTTCTTC. Translated: CASSRDWPNEQFF. The chain is built from TRBV19 and TRBJ2-1; tentatively, D is TRBD2 (6 bases). The CDR3 extends over 13 amino acids. Germline V gene sequence: CDR1 LNHDA, CDR2 SQIVND (reference sequence). V dropped 6 bases and J dropped 7 bases, with 13 bases sitting between them.

This clone was found a few times. The chain has TRBV4-3 and TRBJ1-5, with TRBD1 identical over 9 bases. With 3 bases clipped from V and 4 bases from J, the junction kept 7 bases outside the gene matches. There are 16 residues in the CDR3. Looked up from germline, CDR1 is LGHNA and CDR2 is YSLEER. This CDR3 reads CASSQSSGTGNQPQHF. DNA of the CDR3: TGCGCCAGCAGCCAGTCCTCCGGGACAGGGAATCAGCCCCAGCATTTT.

In DNA form, the CDR3 reads TGTGCCAGCAGCTTGGTTGGAGGGGGCGTCTATGGCTACACCTTC. Encoded protein: CASSLVGGGVYGYTF. The rearrangement links TRBV5-6 to TRBJ1-2, with TRBD1 matching 7 bases. The length of the CDR3 is 15 residues. Per germline, CDR1 SGHDT and CDR2 YYEEEE. With V trimmed by 0 bases and J by 4 bases, 6 bases remained unmatched.

This clone was found once. This chain connects TRBV15 to TRBJ1-6; a possible D gene is TRBD1 (6 bases). From germline, CDR1 is LNHNV and CDR2 YYDKDF (reference sequence). This CDR3 spans 15 amino acids. Between the trimmed V and J ends, which lost 3 bases and 9 bases, there was a span of 15 bases. Here the CDR3 DNA reads TGTGCCACCAGCAGGATAGACAGGTCGGGTTCACCCCTCCACTTT. Its translation: CATSRIDRSGSPLHF. The whole variable domain, remainder taken from reference TRBV15 and TRBJ1-6, is DAMVIQNPRYQVTQFGKPVTLSCSQTLNHNVMYWYQQKSSQAPKLLFHYYDKDFNNEADTPDNFQSRRPNTSFCFLDIRSPGLGDTAMYLCATSRIDRSGSPLHFGNGTRLTVT.

The genes are TRBV5-1 and TRBJ2-7, with 7 bases matching TRBD2. After removal of 0 bases from V and 3 bases from J, the junction contained 6 bases not matched to a gene. Germline V gives CDR1 SGHRS, CDR2 YFSETQ. CDR3 size: 15 residues. The chain's CDR3 is CASSLDLGGGYEQYF. CDR3 nucleotides: TGCGCCAGCAGCTTGGACCTGGGGGGGGGCTACGAGCAGTACTTC.

The chain employs TRBV5-1 and TRBJ1-4, with 10 positions matching TRBD1. The CDR3 is made up of 16 amino acids. Germline V gene sequence: CDR1 SGHRS, CDR2 YFSETQ. The trim removed 4 bases at V and 1 base at J, leaving 4 bases unmatched. The CDR3 here is CASSPGTGVTNEKLFF. As DNA, the CDR3 is TGCGCCAGCAGCCCCGGGACAGGGGTAACTAATGAAAAACTGTTTTTT.

Here the CDR3 reads CASSPQMGGAREKLFF. Written as DNA, the CDR3 is TGTGCCAGCAGCCCCCAGATGGGGGGGGCAAGGGAAAAACTGTTTTTT. V and J are TRBV9 and TRBJ1-4; a weak D match, TRBD1 (6 bases). V was pared by 4 bases and J by 8 bases, with 21 bases between. Germline CDR1 reads SGDLS; CDR2 reads YYNGEE. CDR3 length equals 16 residues.

The chain combines TRBV28 with TRBJ2-7; 9 nucleotides line up with TRBD1. Germline V gene sequence: CDR1 MDHEN, CDR2 SYDVKM. The J segment lost 2 bases and the V segment lost 3 bases, leaving 5 bases of the junction unmatched. The CDR3 totals 15 residues. CDR3: CASSLGGTGPYEQYF. CDR3 coding DNA: TGTGCCAGCAGTTTGGGGGGGACAGGGCCCTACGAGCAGTACTTC.

This chain uses TRBV7-3 with TRBJ2-7, with D maybe TRBD1 (6 bases). The CDR3 has 16 amino acids. Germline V lookup: CDR1 SGHTA, CDR2 FQGTGA. V was clipped by 1 base and J by 3 bases, with 16 bases between them. As DNA, the CDR3 is TGTGCCAGCAGCTTAATTATACAGGGCACGGGCTACGAGCAGTACTTC. Translated, it gives CASSLIIQGTGYEQYF.

The V call is TRBV4-1, the J call TRBJ2-2, with 8 bases identical to TRBD2. J was trimmed by 7 bases and V by 1 base; bases with no gene match: 17. The germline V gene has CDR1 MGHRA and CDR2 YSYEKL. This CDR3 is built from 19 residues. The CDR3 region has the DNA TGCGCCAGCAGCCAAGTCTCCTTGCCTAGCGGGTTGGGGGGCGGGGAGCTGTTTTTT. This translates into CASSQVSLPSGLGGGELFF.

This clone has a single count. The chain uses TRBV19 and TRBJ1-2, with 8 positions matching TRBD1. The ends lost 9 bases at V and 8 bases at J; junction bases unmatched: 14. The CDR3 contains 14 residues. Germline V CDR1 and CDR2: LNHDA, SQIVND (reference sequence). The CDR3 reads CASTHTTGVRGYTF. DNA for the CDR3: TGTGCCAGCACTCATACGACAGGGGTTAGAGGCTACACCTTC.

In its sample, this clone was seen a few times. The chain recombines TRBV4-1 with TRBJ2-6, with D uncertain. Per the germline V gene, CDR1 is MGHRA and CDR2 is YSYEKL. V lost 1 base to trimming and J lost 0 bases, with 10 bases between them. CDR3 length: 17 amino acids. This CDR3 reads CASSQGFGNSGANVLTF. For the CDR3, the DNA is TGCGCCAGCAGCCAAGGATTCGGTAACTCTGGGGCCAACGTCCTGACTTTC.

This clone was observed a handful of times. V gene TRBV19 combines with J gene TRBJ1-4; D remains ambiguous. This CDR3 spans 15 amino acids. With 1 base removed from V and 3 bases from J, the gap between germline ends came to 9 bases. Germline assignment: CDR1 LNHDA and CDR2 SQIVND (reference sequence). The CDR3 DNA reads TGTGCCAGTAGTATAGCTCGGGGAGCTAATGAAAAACTGTTTTTT. Residues: CASSIARGANEKLFF.

J is TRBJ1-1 and V is TRBV13; D may be TRBD1 (5 bases). The CDR3 loop spans 11 amino acids. Trimming removed 8 bases at V and 2 bases at J, with 6 bases between. CDR1 PRHDT and CDR2 FYEKMQ come from the germline V gene (reference sequence). The CDR3 is CASQGNTEAFF. The CDR3 bases are TGTGCCAGCCAGGGTAACACTGAAGCTTTCTTT.

The chain is built from TRBV19 and TRBJ1-2; TRBD1 aligns across 7 bases. Per germline, CDR1 LNHDA and CDR2 SQIVND (reference sequence). CDR3 size: 11 residues. V was clipped by 9 bases and J by 4 bases; unmatched bases: 2. CDR3 coding DNA: TGTGCCAGCAGGGGGACCTATGGCTACACCTTC. This sequence encodes CASRGTYGYTF.

The V and J genes are TRBV25-1 and TRBJ1-5, with unresolved D. Trimming cost V 2 bases and J 6 bases, with 8 bases left between them. CDR3 length equals 13 residues. Germline V gives CDR1 MGHDK, CDR2 SYGVNS. CDR3 sequence (DNA): TGTGCCAGCAGTGAAGTGGCCAGTCAGCCCCAGCATTTT. This encodes CASSEVASQPQHF.

The chain uses TRBV4-3 and TRBJ1-5; a weak D match, TRBD1 (5 bases). This CDR3 is 16 amino acids long. V lost 0 bases, J lost 2 bases, and 11 bases lay in between. The germline V gene encodes CDR1 LGHNA and CDR2 YSLEER. The CDR3 protein is CASSQDTGARNQPQHF. The CDR3 DNA reads as TGCGCCAGCAGCCAAGATACAGGTGCCCGCAATCAGCCCCAGCATTTT.

V gene TRBV5-1 combines with J gene TRBJ1-3; maybe TRBD1 (5 bases). Germline V gene sequence: CDR1 SGHRS, CDR2 YFSETQ. V was shortened by 6 bases and J by 3 bases, with 13 bases between the two germline ends. The CDR3 sequence is 14 residues long. The CDR3 coding sequence is TGCGCCAGCACCCCCACGGGGGTTGGAAACACCATATATTTT. Translating gives CASTPTGVGNTIYF. Full variable domain (missing parts from reference TRBV5-1 and TRBJ1-3): KAGVTQTPRYLIKTRGQQVTLSCSPISGHRSVSWYQQTPGQGLQFLFEYFSETQRNKGNFPGRFSGRQFSNSRSEMNVSTLELGDSALYLCASTPTGVGNTIYFGEGSWLTVV.

The gene calls are TRBV9 and TRBJ2-5, with D possibly matching TRBD1 (5 bases). Germline V gene lookup returns CDR1 SGDLS and CDR2 YYNGEE. CDR3 length: 15 amino acids. V was pared by 3 bases and J by 1 base, with 13 bases between. This CDR3 reads CASSASGQLQETQYF. Here the CDR3 DNA reads TGTGCCAGCAGCGCCTCAGGGCAGCTCCAAGAGACCCAGTACTTC. Combining the CDR3 with reference TRBV9 and TRBJ2-5 gives the whole variable domain DSGVTQTPKHLITATGQRVTLRCSPRSGDLSVYWYQQSLDQGLQFLIQYYNGEERAKGNILERFSAQQFPDLHSELNLSSLELGDSALYFCASSASGQLQETQYFGPGTRLLVL.

The genes are TRBV7-9 and TRBJ2-7; 7 positions agree with TRBD2. In germline, CDR1 is SEHNR, CDR2 FQNEAQ (reference sequence). V lost 4 bases and J lost 2; bases outside the gene matches: 11. The CDR3 totals 16 residues. The CDR3 DNA reads TGTGCCAGCAGCTCCAGCGGGGCCCCAAGCCCCTACGAGCAGTACTTC. It is translated as CASSSSGAPSPYEQYF.

The rearrangement joins TRBV5-1 to TRBJ1-5, with D perhaps matching TRBD1 (6 bases). This CDR3 is built from 18 residues. The V end was cut by 4 bases, the J end by 0 bases, with 20 bases between. Per germline, CDR1 SGHRS and CDR2 YFSETQ. The CDR3 DNA reads as TGCGCCAGCAGCACCAGGACAGCCCCGACCCATAGCAATCAGCCCCAGCATTTT. Protein product: CASSTRTAPTHSNQPQHF.

V usage is TRBV5-6 and J usage is TRBJ2-1; 8 bases agree with TRBD2. Germline-derived CDR1 and CDR2 are SGHDT and YYEEEE. Trimming removed 0 bases from V and 9 bases from J; junction bases left unmatched: 8. This CDR3 region has 15 residues. In DNA, the CDR3 is TGTGCCAGCAGCTTGGTCAGACTCCGGGGGGGTGAGCAGTTCTTC. Protein sequence: CASSLVRLRGGEQFF. Looking up the rest from reference TRBV5-6 and TRBJ2-1 gives the full variable domain: DAGVTQSPTHLIKTRGQQVTLRCSPKSGHDTVSWYQQALGQGPQFIFQYYEEEERQRGNFPDRFSGHQFPNYSSELNVNALLLGDSALYLCASSLVRLRGGEQFFGPGTRLTVL.